This T cell receptor (beta chain) emerged from a study of T cells after yellow fever vaccination. Study conclusions and caveats: Abundant clonotypes (contaminants from the bulk population) could be present in FACS-sorted repertoires.

This clonotype showed up many times. As yet, its antigen is unknown. Germline CDR1 SGHRS, CDR2 YFSETQ. Trimming removed 6 bases from V and 3 bases from J, with 16 bases in between. CDR3 length: 14 residues. TCRdb independently ran MiXCR on the 5' RACE reads; one entry per CDR3 protein. The table includes about 210,000 distinct CDR3 sequences, about 3% detected once. The V gene is TRBV5-1, the J gene TRBJ2-7, with D perhaps assigned TRBD1 or TRBD2 (7 bases each). The sample was CD4+ T cells sorted from PBMCs, taken 10 days after the yellow fever booster vaccination. The clonotype originates from a man aged 18 to 30 who received the YFV17D yellow fever vaccine. The CDR3 here is CASTTQGGGYEQYF. The CDR3 DNA reads as TGCGCCAGCACCACTCAGGGGGGGGGCTACGAGCAGTACTTC.